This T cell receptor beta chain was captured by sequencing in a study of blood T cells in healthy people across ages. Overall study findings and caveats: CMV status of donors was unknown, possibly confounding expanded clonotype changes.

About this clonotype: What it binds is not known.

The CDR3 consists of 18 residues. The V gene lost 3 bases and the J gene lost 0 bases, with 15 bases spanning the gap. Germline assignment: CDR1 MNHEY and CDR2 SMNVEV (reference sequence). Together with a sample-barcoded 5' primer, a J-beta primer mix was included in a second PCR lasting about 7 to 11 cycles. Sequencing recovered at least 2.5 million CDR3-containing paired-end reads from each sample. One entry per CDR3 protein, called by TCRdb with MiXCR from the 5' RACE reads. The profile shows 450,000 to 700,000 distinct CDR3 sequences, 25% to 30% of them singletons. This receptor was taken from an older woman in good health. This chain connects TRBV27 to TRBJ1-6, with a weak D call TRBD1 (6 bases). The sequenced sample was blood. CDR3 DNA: TGTGCCAGCAGTTTTGGGGGGCCGGCAAGCTCCTATAATTCACCCCTCCACTTT. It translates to CASSFGGPASSYNSPLHF.